Sequencing of this TCR beta chain was carried out in a study of somatic mutations in cytotoxic T cells in rheumatoid arthritis. The CDR3 length is 18 residues. V shed 4 bases, J shed 7 bases, and the junction held 15 bases outside the gene matches. The germline V gene encodes CDR1 MGHRA and CDR2 YSYEKL. The data were produced by immunoSEQ multiplex PCR, yet TCRdb's version contains in-frame clones alone and is incomplete. The sample has roughly 4,500 clones, 80% to 90% seen once. The sequence came from a woman in her 70s with rheumatoid arthritis. The sequencing input was CD8+ T cells sorted from blood. The V gene is TRBV4-1, the J gene TRBJ2-2, with 10 bases identical to TRBD2. CDR3 amino acids: CASSPQGHTSGTFGELFF. The CDR3 DNA reads TGCGCCAGCAGCCCCCAGGGCCACACTAGCGGGACTTTCGGGGAGCTGTTTTTT.